Sequencing of this TCR beta chain was carried out in a study of blood T cell repertoires in COVID-19. About the study: T cells, B-cell-depleted T cells, or PBMCs supplied cDNA or gDNA.

The V gene's germline CDR1 is SNHLY and CDR2 FYNNEI. Trimming at V came to 5 bases and at J to 1 base, leaving 10 bases not matched to a gene. This CDR3 spans 17 amino acids. Original processing notes: Using reference gene primer amplification, nucleated cell counts were estimated. The protocol was immunoSEQ multiplex PCR, while the TCRdb copy is restricted to in-frame clones and leaves out a portion. V and J calls and clone size are given by that table; D and trimming were obtained from the DNA. Of about 350,000 clones listed, 86% were seen once; the top ten hold under 8.5%. This TCR was recovered from a woman in her sixties or seventies with COVID-19, enrolled during active disease. Input material: peripheral blood. This rearrangement joins TRBV2 to TRBJ2-5, with 10 bases matching TRBD2. CDR3 sequence reads: CASSYSGTSEIQETQYF. CDR3 DNA sequence: TGTGCCAGCAGTTACTCCGGGACTAGCGAAATCCAAGAGACCCAGTACTTC.